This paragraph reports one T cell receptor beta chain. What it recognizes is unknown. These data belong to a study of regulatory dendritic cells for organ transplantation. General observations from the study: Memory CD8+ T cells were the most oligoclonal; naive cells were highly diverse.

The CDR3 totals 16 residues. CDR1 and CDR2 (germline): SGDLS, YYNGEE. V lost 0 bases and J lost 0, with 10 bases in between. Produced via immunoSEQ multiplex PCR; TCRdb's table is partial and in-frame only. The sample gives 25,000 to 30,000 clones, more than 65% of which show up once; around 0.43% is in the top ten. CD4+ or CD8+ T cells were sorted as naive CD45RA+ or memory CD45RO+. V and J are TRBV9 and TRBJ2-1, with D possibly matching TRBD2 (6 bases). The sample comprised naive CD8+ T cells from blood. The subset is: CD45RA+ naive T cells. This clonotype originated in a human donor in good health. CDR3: CASSVEGTSSYNEQFF. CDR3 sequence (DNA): TGTGCCAGCAGCGTAGAGGGGACTTCCTCCTACAATGAGCAGTTCTTC.